These 16 T cell receptor beta chains originate from one sample sequenced in a study of T cell repertoires in chronic hepatitis B. Using immunoSEQ multiplex PCR, the repertoire was profiled, and TCRdb retains in-frame clones only, with some absent. The repertoire consists of 550 to 700 clones, with about 84% occurring once and the leading ten covering roughly 18%. The sequencing input was total CD8+ T cells from PBMCs. The source of these receptors is a human donor with chronic hepatitis B virus infection.

This chain links TRBV27 with TRBJ1-2; no clear D. CDR3 length: 13 residues. Germline V gene data show CDR1 as MNHEY and CDR2 as SMNVEV (reference sequence). The V gene lost 3 bases and the J gene lost 4 bases, with 9 bases spanning the gap. The CDR3 coding sequence is TGTGCCAGCAGTTTTGGATCAGGCTATGGCTACACCTTC. This encodes CASSFGSGYGYTF.

The V call is TRBV5-1, the J call TRBJ2-3, with TRBD1 matching 7 bases. J lost 2 bases, V lost 0 bases, and 9 bases had no gene match. CDR3 length: 17 residues. Germline loops: CDR1 SGHRS, CDR2 YFSETQ. The chain's CDR3 is CASSLELGTDITDTQYF. CDR3 in DNA: TGCGCCAGCAGCTTGGAGCTCGGGACAGACATCACAGATACGCAGTATTTT.

The chain joins TRBV6-5 to TRBJ1-3, with D uncertain. The CDR3 contains 12 residues. V was clipped by 6 bases and J by 3 bases, with 6 bases between them. CDR1 and CDR2 (germline): MNHEY, SVGAGI. DNA of the CDR3: TGTGCCAGCAGAGGACTTGGAAACACCATATATTTT. It encodes CASRGLGNTIYF.

In DNA, the CDR3 is TGTGCCAGCAGCACAACCATATCTCGACAAAGTCGGGCCAACGTCCTGACTTTC. This gives the protein CASSTTISRQSRANVLTF. V is TRBV11-3 and J is TRBJ2-6, with D unclear. Germline CDR1 SGHNT, CDR2 YENEEA. Between the trimmed V and J ends, which lost 5 bases and 5 bases, there was a span of 22 bases. The CDR3 consists of 18 residues.

This clone was observed a handful of times. The chain is built from TRBV6-1 and TRBJ1-4; D perhaps matches TRBD1 (6 bases). CDR3 size: 15 residues. Germline V gives CDR1 MNHNS, CDR2 SASEGT. Trimming removed 1 base at V and 8 bases at J, with 14 bases between. CDR3 nucleotide sequence: TGTGCCAGCAGTGAAGTAGGGGGGAATGTGGAAAAACTGTTTTTT. Amino acid sequence: CASSEVGGNVEKLFF.

The V gene is TRBV9, the J gene TRBJ2-7; TRBD1 matches 7 bases. The CDR3 length is 15 residues. V was clipped by 0 bases and J by 6 bases; unmatched bases: 9. Germline loops: CDR1 SGDLS, CDR2 YYNGEE. The CDR3 DNA is TGTGCCAGCAGCGTAGCAGGCCAGGGGGTGCGCGAGCAGTACTTC. Protein: CASSVAGQGVREQYF.

A remark on this clone: One junction end does not reproduce the germline sequence, and a read error may be involved. This chain connects TRBV7-7 to TRBJ2-7; TRBD2 agrees at 7 bases. The CDR3 is made up of 13 amino acids. Germline V lookup: CDR1 SSHAT, CDR2 FNYEAQ (reference sequence). The CDR3 region has the DNA TGTGCTAGCAGCTTAGATTGGGGGGGCGAGCAGTACTTC. This gives the protein CASSLDWGGEQYF.

This clone was observed a handful of times. The rearrangement joins TRBV10-1 to TRBJ2-7, with TRBD2 identical over 7 bases. After removal of 3 bases from V and 0 bases from J, the junction contained 2 bases not matched to a gene. Germline V gives CDR1 WNHNN, CDR2 SYGVQD (reference sequence). The CDR3 runs to 14 residues. CDR3 DNA sequence: TGCGCCAGCAGTGATGAGCGGGGCTCCTACGAGCAGTACTTC. Translated, it gives CASSDERGSYEQYF.

V and J are TRBV4-1 and TRBJ2-1, with 13 positions matching TRBD2. Germline lookup yields CDR1 MGHRA and CDR2 YSYEKL. This CDR3 comprises 17 residues. Trimming cost V 3 bases and J 3 bases; bases outside gene matches: 5. The CDR3 reads CASSQGRLAGGYNEQFF. CDR3 DNA: TGCGCCAGCAGCCAGGGAAGACTAGCGGGAGGCTACAATGAGCAGTTCTTC.

The chain employs TRBV6-5 and TRBJ2-2, with D perhaps matching TRBD2 (5 bases). V was trimmed by 2 bases and J by 6 bases, leaving 16 bases between them. The length of the CDR3 is 16 residues. Germline V gene data show CDR1 as MNHEY and CDR2 as SVGAGI. CDR3 bases: TGTGCCAGCAGTTACGTCTTAGAGGGAACGTCCGGGGAGCTGTTTTTT. It translates to CASSYVLEGTSGELFF.

This clone was picked up a small number of times. This chain links TRBV6-1 with TRBJ2-4; 16 nucleotides agree with TRBD2. The CDR3 length is 15 residues. Per germline, CDR1 MNHNS and CDR2 SASEGT. The J segment lost 8 bases and the V segment lost 6 bases, leaving 4 bases of the junction unmatched. DNA for the CDR3: TGTGCCAGCAGGGGACTAGCGGGAGGGCCGGACATTCAGTACTTC. Its protein product is CASRGLAGGPDIQYF.

This clone turned up a few times. The junction and the germline gene differ at one end; a read error may be behind it. The V call is TRBV10-3, the J call TRBJ2-7; 10 positions match TRBD1. Germline V gives CDR1 ENHRY, CDR2 SYGVKD. The length of the CDR3 is 15 residues. CDR3 DNA: TGTGTCATCAGTGAGCCGGGACAGGGGACGGGCGAGCAGTACTTC. Translated: CVISEPGQGTGEQYF.

This sequence joins TRBV20-1 and TRBJ2-3, with a weak D call TRBD1 (6 bases). CDR3 length: 10 amino acids. V lost 8 bases and J 6 bases, leaving 9 bases between the germline ends. The germline V gene has CDR1 DFQATT and CDR2 SNEGSKA (reference sequence). CDR3 bases: TGCAGTCCTCAGGGGGATACGCAGTATTTT. Its translation is CSPQGDTQYF.

This clone was seen a single time. The rearrangement joins TRBV28 to TRBJ1-5; unclear D gene. Germline-derived CDR1 and CDR2 are MDHEN and SYDVKM. The CDR3 spans 12 residues. The V end lost 5 bases, the J end lost 9 bases, and 11 bases lay between the germline ends. This CDR3 is CASSPYAGPQHF. CDR3 nucleotides: TGTGCCAGCAGTCCCTACGCGGGGCCCCAGCATTTT.

This chain connects TRBV30 to TRBJ2-7, with a tentative D call TRBD1 (5 bases). CDR3 size: 11 residues. Trimming pared 1 base from V and 6 bases from J, leaving 7 bases between. Germline CDR1 is GTSNPN and CDR2 is SVGIG (reference sequence). CDR3: CAWSEGFEQYF. The CDR3 DNA follows: TGTGCCTGGAGTGAGGGGTTCGAGCAGTACTTC.

The sample holds one count of this clone. The chain couples TRBV7-9 to TRBJ2-1; 12 bases match TRBD2. Per the germline V gene, CDR1 is SEHNR and CDR2 is FQNEAQ (reference sequence). V lost 5 bases to trimming and J lost 8 bases; unmatched junction nucleotides: 10. This CDR3 spans 16 amino acids. CDR3 nucleotides: TGTGCCAGCAGCCCCCCTAGCGGGAGGGCCATCCATGAGCAGTTCTTC. Its translation is CASSPPSGRAIHEQFF.